The 28 T cell receptor beta chains given below trace back to one sample, sequenced in a study of blood T cell repertoires in COVID-19. TCRdb's copy holds only in-frame clones and misses some; the assay was immunoSEQ multiplex PCR. This sample has roughly 330,000 clones, with approximately 90% found just once. The material sequenced was peripheral blood. The receptors shown here come from a woman between 50 and 59 years old with active or convalescent COVID-19.

CDR3 in amino acids: CASSQGGLARNEQFF. The DNA for the CDR3 is TGTGCCAGCAGCCAAGGGGGGCTGGCCCGGAATGAGCAGTTCTTC. The V gene is TRBV4-2, the J gene TRBJ2-1; a possible D gene is TRBD1 (6 bases). CDR1 and CDR2 (germline): LGHNA, YNFKEQ. V was cut by 1 base and J by 7 bases, with 14 bases left in between. CDR3 length equals 15 residues.

The chain combines TRBV7-9 with TRBJ2-3; a possible D gene is TRBD2 (6 bases). Germline V gene lookup returns CDR1 SEHNR and CDR2 FQNEAQ (reference sequence). The germline V and J ends were trimmed by 1 base and 5 bases, with 13 bases remaining between them. There are 15 residues in the CDR3. CDR3 bases: TGTGCCAGCAGCTTAGTCGGGCAGGGACTAGATACGCAGTATTTT. Its protein product is CASSLVGQGLDTQYF. The entire variable domain, with the rest obtained from reference TRBV7-9 and TRBJ2-3, is as follows: DTGVSQNPRHKITKRGQNVTFRCDPISEHNRLYWYRQTLGQGPEFLTYFQNEAQLEKSRLLSDRFSAERPKGSFSTLEIQRTEQGDSAMYLCASSLVGQGLDTQYFGPGTRLTVL.

The chain has TRBV6-5 and TRBJ2-1; 15 bases agree with TRBD2. CDR3 length: 16 amino acids. Germline V gene lookup returns CDR1 MNHEY and CDR2 SVGAGI. Trimming took 2 bases from V and 9 from J; bases not matched to a gene: 5. The CDR3: CASSYGGLAGGSEQFF. CDR3 DNA sequence: TGTGCCAGCAGTTACGGGGGACTAGCGGGAGGTAGTGAGCAGTTCTTC.

DNA for the CDR3: TGTGCCAGCAGCTCGGCCGGGACAGGGGGTGGAGGGGCTTTCTTT. Its protein is CASSSAGTGGGGAFF. This chain uses TRBV5-5 with TRBJ1-1; 11 bases line up with TRBD1. Germline V gene sequence: CDR1 SGHKS, CDR2 YYEKEE (reference sequence). V was pared by 3 bases and J by 11 bases, with 12 bases of the junction left unmatched. The CDR3 has 15 residues.

The CDR3 sequence is CASSSPVAGGNNEQFF. In nucleotides, the CDR3 is TGCGCCAGCAGCTCTCCGGTAGCGGGAGGGAACAATGAGCAGTTCTTC. The chain carries TRBV5-1 and TRBJ2-1; 11 nucleotides match TRBD2. Germline trimming cut 3 bases from V and 5 bases from J; bases unmatched to any gene: 7. The CDR3 is 16 amino acids. Looked up from germline, CDR1 is SGHRS and CDR2 is YFSETQ. The variable domain in full, with the rest retrieved from reference TRBV5-1 and TRBJ2-1, is KAGVTQTPRYLIKTRGQQVTLSCSPISGHRSVSWYQQTPGQGLQFLFEYFSETQRNKGNFPGRFSGRQFSNSRSEMNVSTLELGDSALYLCASSSPVAGGNNEQFFGPGTRLTVL.

This clone is a singleton in its sample. The J gene is TRBJ1-4, the V gene TRBV2; no firm D call. CDR1 is SNHLY and CDR2 is FYNNEI in the germline V gene. The germline V and J ends were trimmed by 8 bases and 6 bases, with 13 bases remaining between them. The CDR3 has 13 amino acids. The CDR3 DNA follows: TGTGCCAGCTCGGCGGGGAGTTATGAAAAACTGTTTTTT. Encoded protein: CASSAGSYEKLFF.

The chain employs TRBV9 and TRBJ2-2, with 13 bases that match TRBD2. Germline assignment: CDR1 SGDLS and CDR2 YYNGEE. The CDR3 sequence is 22 residues long. Losses at the gene ends were 8 bases for V and 3 bases for J; bases not matched to a gene: 25. The CDR3 loop reads CARAPGLAGIYCRRPDTGELFF. Here the CDR3 DNA reads TGTGCCAGAGCCCCGGGACTAGCGGGGATATACTGTCGAAGACCGGACACCGGGGAGCTGTTTTTT.

The chain has TRBV7-9 and TRBJ1-4, with D possibly being TRBD1 (5 bases). Trimming took 2 bases from V and 4 from J, leaving 11 bases between them. The length of the CDR3 is 15 residues. Germline CDR1 and CDR2: SEHNR and FQNEAQ (reference sequence). CDR3 sequence (DNA): TGTGCCAGCAGCTTATGGGGCCAGGGTAATGAAAAACTGTTTTTT. It is translated as CASSLWGQGNEKLFF. The whole variable domain, filled in from reference TRBV7-9 and TRBJ1-4, reads DTGVSQNPRHKITKRGQNVTFRCDPISEHNRLYWYRQTLGQGPEFLTYFQNEAQLEKSRLLSDRFSAERPKGSFSTLEIQRTEQGDSAMYLCASSLWGQGNEKLFFGSGTQLSVL.

The chain uses TRBV19 and TRBJ1-5, with D possibly matching TRBD1 (6 bases). Trimming shortened V by 7 bases and J by 1 base, and 14 bases separated the two germline ends. Germline assignment: CDR1 LNHDA and CDR2 SQIVND (reference sequence). This CDR3 is built from 15 residues. Here the CDR3 DNA reads TGTGCCAGTATGCGGGGAGGGGGAAGCAATCAGCCCCAGCATTTT. This sequence encodes CASMRGGGSNQPQHF.

The chain carries TRBV5-1 and TRBJ2-7; weak D call: TRBD1 (7 bases). Germline V gene sequence: CDR1 SGHRS, CDR2 YFSETQ. V was shortened by 4 bases and J by 1 base, with 15 bases between the two germline ends. CDR3 length: 15 amino acids. In DNA form, the CDR3 reads TGCGCCAGCAGCCTAGGGGGGACAGTTTCCTACGAGCAGTACTTC. Protein product: CASSLGGTVSYEQYF.

This chain uses TRBV9 with TRBJ1-2; tentative D call: TRBD1 (5 bases). V lost 4 bases and J lost 0, with 16 bases in between. Germline V gene lookup returns CDR1 SGDLS and CDR2 YYNGEE. The CDR3 extends over 16 amino acids. The CDR3 protein is CASSPHFDSSNYGYTF. The CDR3 nucleotides are TGTGCCAGCAGCCCTCATTTCGACAGCTCTAACTATGGCTACACCTTC. Filled out from reference TRBV9 and TRBJ1-2, the complete variable domain reads DSGVTQTPKHLITATGQRVTLRCSPRSGDLSVYWYQQSLDQGLQFLIQYYNGEERAKGNILERFSAQQFPDLHSELNLSSLELGDSALYFCASSPHFDSSNYGYTFGSGTRLTVV.

The chain uses TRBV4-1 and TRBJ2-3; 14 bases agree with TRBD2. V lost 4 bases to trimming and J lost 4 bases; unmatched junction nucleotides: 4. Germline CDR1 is MGHRA and CDR2 is YSYEKL. CDR3 length equals 16 residues. CDR3 DNA: TGCGCCAGCAGCCCCCTGACTAGCGGGGGGGCAGATACGCAGTATTTT. This gives the protein CASSPLTSGGADTQYF.

The rearrangement joins TRBV3-1 (or the pseudogene TRBV3-2) to TRBJ1-5, with 8 bases lining up with TRBD1. This CDR3 spans 16 amino acids. Trimming cost V 4 bases and J 8 bases; bases outside gene matches: 13. Looked up from germline, CDR1 is LGHDT and CDR2 is YNNKEL (reference sequence). The CDR3 loop reads CASSPHRGNVLEPQHF. In nucleotides, the CDR3 is TGTGCCAGCAGCCCTCACAGGGGGAACGTTCTGGAGCCCCAGCATTTT.

The table lists this clone with a few counts. The V call is TRBV6-5, the J call TRBJ2-7, with 8 bases identical to TRBD2. The germline gives CDR1 MNHEY, CDR2 SVGAGI. The V gene end was trimmed by 6 bases and the J gene end by 7 bases; junction bases not matched to a gene: 14. The CDR3 sequence is 15 residues long. CDR3 loop: CASSRAGAGGREQYF. Here the CDR3 DNA reads TGTGCCAGCAGCCGTGCGGGGGCGGGAGGTAGGGAGCAGTACTTC.

The CDR3 protein is CASSEGMGTGNSNQPQHF. The CDR3 DNA is TGTGCCAGCAGTGAAGGAATGGGGACAGGCAATAGCAATCAGCCCCAGCATTTT. This chain joins TRBV2 and TRBJ1-5; 8 bases fit TRBD1. J lost 0 bases, V lost 1 base, and 8 bases had no gene match. Germline V CDR1 and CDR2: SNHLY, FYNNEI. This CDR3 is 18 amino acids long.

The V gene is TRBV7-9, the J gene TRBJ1-1; 8 nucleotides match TRBD1. V gave up 5 bases and J gave up 5 bases; unmatched junction bases: 13. This CDR3 has 16 residues. Germline lookup yields CDR1 SEHNR and CDR2 FQNEAQ (reference sequence). CDR3 DNA: TGTGCCAGCAGCCCCCGGACAGGGAAAGGTTGGACTGAAGCTTTCTTT. The encoded protein is CASSPRTGKGWTEAFF. The variable domain in full, with the rest retrieved from reference TRBV7-9 and TRBJ1-1, is DTGVSQNPRHKITKRGQNVTFRCDPISEHNRLYWYRQTLGQGPEFLTYFQNEAQLEKSRLLSDRFSAERPKGSFSTLEIQRTEQGDSAMYLCASSPRTGKGWTEAFFGQGTRLTVV.

The genes are TRBV29-1 and TRBJ2-5, with TRBD1 matching over 7 bases. Germline lookup yields CDR1 SQVTM and CDR2 ANQGSEA. V lost 6 bases to trimming and J lost 2 bases; unmatched junction nucleotides: 3. The CDR3 contains 12 residues. CDR3 sequence reads: CSVSQGQETQYF. For the CDR3, the DNA is TGCAGCGTATCACAGGGGCAAGAGACCCAGTACTTC.

The rearrangement joins TRBV15 to TRBJ2-5; D gene uncertain. CDR3 length equals 13 residues. Between the trimmed V and J ends, which lost 1 base and 2 bases, there was a span of 5 bases. Germline CDR1 reads LNHNV; CDR2 reads YYDKDF (reference sequence). This CDR3 reads CATSRAQQETQYF. CDR3 bases: TGTGCCACCAGCAGAGCACAGCAAGAGACCCAGTACTTC.

The chain has TRBV5-1 and TRBJ2-3; D perhaps matches TRBD2 (5 bases). The CDR3 consists of 16 residues. V gave up 0 bases and J gave up 5 bases, with 16 bases separating them. CDR1 is SGHRS and CDR2 is YFSETQ in the germline V gene. CDR3 sequence: CASSLGQTLERDTQYF. For the CDR3, the DNA is TGCGCCAGCAGCTTGGGGCAGACACTAGAGAGAGATACGCAGTATTTT.

V is TRBV28 and J is TRBJ2-1; tentative D call: TRBD2 (5 bases). Looked up from germline, CDR1 is MDHEN and CDR2 is SYDVKM. V was trimmed by 10 bases and J by 4 bases, leaving 17 bases between them. The CDR3 loop spans 14 amino acids. The DNA for the CDR3 is TGTGCCACCAGGCCTTCACTAGGGTACAATGAGCAGTTCTTC. Protein sequence: CATRPSLGYNEQFF.

The chain combines TRBV7-9 with TRBJ2-2; D gene ambiguous. V was clipped by 4 bases and J by 1 base, with 13 bases between them. Per germline, CDR1 SEHNR and CDR2 FQNEAQ (reference sequence). The CDR3 has 16 residues. CDR3 coding DNA: TGTGCCAGCAGCTCTCGGTGGCGACAGAACACCGGGGAGCTGTTTTTT. Protein sequence: CASSSRWRQNTGELFF.

The V call is TRBV6-5, the J call TRBJ2-7; D is perhaps TRBD2 (6 bases). V dropped 6 bases and J dropped 2 bases, with 11 bases sitting between them. CDR3 length: 13 amino acids. Per germline, CDR1 MNHEY and CDR2 SVGAGI. CDR3 sequence (DNA): TGTGCCAGCAGGGCGTCGGGGGCCTACGAGCAGTACTTC. This sequence encodes CASRASGAYEQYF.

J is TRBJ2-7 and V is TRBV11-1; tentatively, D is TRBD1 (6 bases). CDR1 and CDR2 from the germline V gene are SGHAT and FQDESV (reference sequence). CDR3 length equals 15 residues. Deletions cut 4 bases from V and 0 bases from J, with 13 bases between. CDR3 protein: CASSSSRQASYEQYF. The DNA of the CDR3 is TGTGCCAGCAGCTCGTCAAGACAGGCCTCCTACGAGCAGTACTTC. The full variable domain, completed using reference TRBV11-1 and TRBJ2-7, is EAEVAQSPRYKITEKSQAVAFWCDPISGHATLYWYRQILGQGPELLVQFQDESVVDDSQLPKDRFSAERLKGVDSTLKIQPAELGDSAMYLCASSSSRQASYEQYFGPGTRLTVT.

The CDR3 coding sequence is TGCGCCAGCAGCCAAGAGAGGAAACTAGCGGGAGTAGACGAGCAGTACTTC. Translated, it gives CASSQERKLAGVDEQYF. The chain uses TRBV4-3 and TRBJ2-7; TRBD2 aligns across 11 bases. V shed 0 bases and J 5 bases; nucleotides not matched to a gene: 9. CDR3 size: 17 residues. CDR1 LGHNA and CDR2 YSLEER come from the germline V gene.

The chain combines TRBV4-1 with TRBJ2-3; 9 nucleotides line up with TRBD1. CDR1 is MGHRA and CDR2 is YSYEKL in the germline V gene. V shed 2 bases and J 5 bases; nucleotides not matched to a gene: 11. This CDR3 is built from 17 residues. This CDR3 is CASSQNLPRTGEDTQYF. CDR3 DNA sequence: TGCGCCAGCAGCCAAAACCTGCCGCGGACAGGGGAAGATACGCAGTATTTT.

The chain couples TRBV12-3 or TRBV12-4 to TRBJ1-1; D possibly corresponds to TRBD1 (5 bases). V gave up 5 bases and J gave up 8 bases, with 15 bases separating them. This CDR3 contains 13 residues. The CDR3 loop is CASSGSGISEAFF. The CDR3 bases are TGTGCCAGCAGTGGGTCAGGGATATCCGAAGCTTTCTTT.

The chain combines TRBV27 with TRBJ1-1; 7 bases are shared with TRBD1. CDR1 is MNHEY, CDR2 SMNVEV, per germline (reference sequence). This CDR3 has 15 residues. With 2 bases clipped from V and 1 base from J, the junction kept 4 bases outside the gene matches. CDR3 in DNA: TGTGCCAGCAGTTTAGGAGGGGGCTGGAACACTGAAGCTTTCTTT. Its protein is CASSLGGGWNTEAFF.

This clone was detected only once. V usage is TRBV27 and J usage is TRBJ1-5; the D is unclear. The CDR3 covers 13 residues. Looked up from germline, CDR1 is MNHEY and CDR2 is SMNVEV (reference sequence). Between the trimmed V and J ends, which lost 5 bases and 5 bases, there was a span of 10 bases. The CDR3 protein is CASSLSPHQPQHF. CDR3 bases: TGTGCCAGCAGTCTTTCCCCCCATCAGCCCCAGCATTTT.